This T cell receptor (beta chain) originates from a study of T cell responses to AZD1222 COVID-19 vaccine (dated by TCRdb to the early 2020s). Some background on the complete study: AZD1222 recipients with second doses at about 4 weeks or about 12 weeks were pooled, because spike-specific TCR depth and breadth did not differ between schedules. A total of 240 or so trial participants underwent TCR sequencing, of whom nearly 210 had received two doses of AZD1222 and about 26 had received two doses of the MenACWY control vaccine. Trial participants were enrolled into age subgroups of 18-55, 56-69 and 70-plus years, which contained approximately 150, 28 and 58 TCR-sequenced participants, respectively.

The investigation overall reported the following: Because no day 14 peak-response samples were available, repertoires were characterized only after the peak T cell response. In the small 56-69-year group, the increase in depth fell short of significance, most likely because of low power. CD4 TCRs associated with the vaccine covered the entire spike protein, and the dominant responses were in regions 160-218 and 743-854. Participants were mostly white British, with more females than males. The authors suggested clonal diversity may have been underestimated. Conclusions about previously exposed vaccinees are limited because only five to seven AZD1222 recipients were SARS-CoV-2 seropositive at baseline. Reportedly, almost half of the unique spike-specific TCRs recognized epitopes lying outside the regions that are mutated in the B.1.351 and B.1.1.7 variants. After two AZD1222 doses, spike-specific TCR breadth and depth were significantly higher than at day 0 and than in MenACWY recipients.

On this clone itself: The antigen it recognizes is unknown. The input lacks base qualities; no much larger clone sits a single base away.

The CDR3 regions of human TCRbeta chains were subjected to immunosequencing. Per the authors' processing: Repertoire TCRs were checked for matches against a reference library of SARS-CoV-2-specific TCRs that had been generated using the MIRA antigen-specificity platform. Breadth meant the fraction of unique TCRs that were SARS-CoV-2-associated, whereas depth meant the fraction of total T cells that were SARS-CoV-2-associated. Using the MIRA data, each spike-specific TCR was assigned both to the spike region to which the TCR was reactive and to a CD4 or CD8 class. Log10-transformed breadth and depth values were compared by one-way ANOVA with Sidak's multiple comparisons tests. TCRdb mirrors the immuneACCESS table, restricted to in-frame sequences. Some clones are absent from its copies; in checked studies, under half trace to an unresolved V gene, and the reason for the others is unknown. That table supplies the V and J calls and clone size; D and trimming were determined from the DNA. The sample contains about 160,000 clones, 75% to 90% of them found a single time. The ten top clones hold around 6.9% of the sample.

Deletion took 6 bases off V and 5 bases off J, with a span of 11 bases between the germline ends. The CDR3 starts with the cysteine, ends with the phenylalanine, and has 13 residues. Just the 39-base CDR3 DNA is kept, in frame starting at base 1. The sample's time point label, in plain terms: baseline before first vaccination. Vaccinee samples came from UK trials COV001 and COV002, including a single-blind randomized controlled phase 2/3 trial of AZD1222 (ChAdOx1 nCoV-19) in healthy adults. Trial participant PBMC samples were collected at day 0 and day 28 after the second dose for TCRbeta chain sequencing.

The sequence links TRBV12-3 or TRBV12-4 to TRBJ1-5, with an unclear D gene assignment. The source is an adult in good health. The sample in question was peripheral blood, obtained on day 0 of AZD1222 vaccination. The CDR3 is CASSLWDDQPQHF. The DNA sequence is given as TGTGCCAGCAGCCTTTGGGATGATCAGCCCCAGCATTTT.